This record looks at one T cell receptor (beta chain) sequence and its context. Its antigen is unknown. This record belongs to a study of shared clonotypes between healthy human individuals. Germline V gives CDR1 PRHDT, CDR2 FYEKMQ (reference sequence). The CDR3 has 13 amino acids. The ends were cut back, 3 bases at V and 6 bases at J, with 9 bases in the middle. CD45RO-negative CD8 cells positively selected for CCR7 made up the naive population, which excluded terminally differentiated effector memory CD45RA+ cells. Whole-study results and caveats: The donor pool, a small one, limited the genetic and exposure-history diversity represented. Sharing across a few donors was seen in about 5% of naive CD4 clonotypes. Clonotype sharing among donors was expected to depend on sequencing depth. Only blood samples were collected, and tissue repertoires likely differ.

Clones were sequenced by immunoSEQ multiplex PCR, and TCRdb holds only the in-frame ones, with some missing. The data hold some 2 million clones, with about 95% observed a single time. This receptor was taken from a man aged 18 to 29 in good health. The V gene is TRBV13, the J gene TRBJ2-1; maybe TRBD2 (5 bases). Sequenced: naive CD8+ T cells sorted from blood. CDR3 nucleotides: TGTGCCAGCAGCTTGTCCGGGATCAATGAGCAGTTCTTC. Encoded protein: CASSLSGINEQFF.